The entry below describes one T cell receptor (beta chain). The sample comes from a study of blood T cell repertoires in COVID-19. As for the study in general: From the United States, Italy and Spain came samples of acute and convalescent COVID-19.

CDR1 is MNHNY, CDR2 SVGAGI, per germline (reference sequence). The V segment lost 7 bases and the J segment 3 bases; nucleotides outside the gene matches: 3. The CDR3 totals 14 residues. The assay was immunoSEQ multiplex PCR, and TCRdb's table has in-frame clones only and misses some. The table has 100,000 to 150,000 clones, over 65% seen once; the top ten hold around 4.5%. The sequenced sample consisted of peripheral blood. The sequence was collected from a woman in her seventies with acute or convalescent COVID-19. This chain uses TRBV6-6 with TRBJ2-2; 9 nucleotides match TRBD1. CDR3 in amino acids: CASTGQGYTGELFF. CDR3 nucleotide sequence: TGTGCCAGCACCGGACAGGGGTACACCGGGGAGCTGTTTTTT.